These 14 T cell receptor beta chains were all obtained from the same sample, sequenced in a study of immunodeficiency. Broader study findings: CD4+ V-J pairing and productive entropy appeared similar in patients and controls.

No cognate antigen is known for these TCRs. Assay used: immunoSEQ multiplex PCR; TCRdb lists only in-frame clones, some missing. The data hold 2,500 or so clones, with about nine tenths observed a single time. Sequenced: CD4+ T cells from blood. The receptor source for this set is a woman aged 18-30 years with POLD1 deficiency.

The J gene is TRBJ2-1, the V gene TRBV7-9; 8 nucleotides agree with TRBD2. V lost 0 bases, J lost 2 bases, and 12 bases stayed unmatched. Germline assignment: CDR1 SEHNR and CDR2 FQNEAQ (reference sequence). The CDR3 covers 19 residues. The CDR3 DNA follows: TGTGCCAGCAGCTTAGCGGATCTGTTGAACGGGAGGGCCTACAATGAGCAGTTCTTC. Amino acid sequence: CASSLADLLNGRAYNEQFF.

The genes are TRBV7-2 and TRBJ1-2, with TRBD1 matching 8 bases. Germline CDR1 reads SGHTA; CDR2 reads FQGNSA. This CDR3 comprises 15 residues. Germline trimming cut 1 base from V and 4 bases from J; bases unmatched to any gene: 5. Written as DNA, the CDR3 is TGTGCCAGCAGCTTAGGGGGACAGGAACTCTATGGCTACACCTTC. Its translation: CASSLGGQELYGYTF.

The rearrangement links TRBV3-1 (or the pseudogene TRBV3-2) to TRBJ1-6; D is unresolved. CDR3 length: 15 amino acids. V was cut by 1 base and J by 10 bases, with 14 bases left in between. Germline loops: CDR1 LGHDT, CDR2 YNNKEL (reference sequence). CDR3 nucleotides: TGTGCCAGCAGCCAAGGGTTTCGTAATGGGTCACCCCTCCACTTT. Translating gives CASSQGFRNGSPLHF.

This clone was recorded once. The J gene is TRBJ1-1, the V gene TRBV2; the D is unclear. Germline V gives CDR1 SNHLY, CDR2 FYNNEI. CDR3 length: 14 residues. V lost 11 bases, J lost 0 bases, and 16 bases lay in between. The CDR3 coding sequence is TGTGCCGAGCGGGGTGGAGTAATGAACACTGAAGCTTTCTTT. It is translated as CAERGGVMNTEAFF.

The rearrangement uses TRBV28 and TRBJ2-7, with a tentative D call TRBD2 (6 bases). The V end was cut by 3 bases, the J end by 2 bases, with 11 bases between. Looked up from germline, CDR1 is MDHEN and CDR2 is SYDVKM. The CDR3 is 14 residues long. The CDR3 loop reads CASSFARETYEQYF. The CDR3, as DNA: TGTGCCAGCAGTTTCGCTCGGGAGACCTACGAGCAGTACTTC.

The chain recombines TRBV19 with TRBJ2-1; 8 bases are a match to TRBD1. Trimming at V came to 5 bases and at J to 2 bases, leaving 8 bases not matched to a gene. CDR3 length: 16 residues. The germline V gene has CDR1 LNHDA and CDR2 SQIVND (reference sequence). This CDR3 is CASSHPTGAAYNEQFF. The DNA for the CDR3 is TGTGCCAGTAGTCATCCGACAGGGGCGGCCTACAATGAGCAGTTCTTC.

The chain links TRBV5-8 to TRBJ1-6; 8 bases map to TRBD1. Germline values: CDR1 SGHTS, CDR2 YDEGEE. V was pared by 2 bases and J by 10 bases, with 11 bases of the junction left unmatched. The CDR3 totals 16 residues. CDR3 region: CASSFNWDRSGSPLHF. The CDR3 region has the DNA TGTGCCAGCAGCTTTAATTGGGACAGGAGTGGGTCACCCCTCCACTTT.

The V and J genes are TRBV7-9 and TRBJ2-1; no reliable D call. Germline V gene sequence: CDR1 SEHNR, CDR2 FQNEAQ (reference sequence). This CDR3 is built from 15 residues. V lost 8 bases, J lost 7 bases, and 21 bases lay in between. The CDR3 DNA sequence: TGTGCCAGCTCCTTAGACCAGATGGCTTATAATGAGCAGTTCTTC. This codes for CASSLDQMAYNEQFF.

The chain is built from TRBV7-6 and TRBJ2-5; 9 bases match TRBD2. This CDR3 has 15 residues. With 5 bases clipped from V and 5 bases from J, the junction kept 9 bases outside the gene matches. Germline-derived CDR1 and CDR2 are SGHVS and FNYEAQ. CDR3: CASSVSGTSKETQYF. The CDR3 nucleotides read TGTGCCAGCAGCGTATCCGGGACTAGCAAGGAGACCCAGTACTTC.

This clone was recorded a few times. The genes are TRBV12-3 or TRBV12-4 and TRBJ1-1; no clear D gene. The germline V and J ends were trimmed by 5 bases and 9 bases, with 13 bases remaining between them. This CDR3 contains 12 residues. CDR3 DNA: TGTGCCAGCAGTCCCAGAGAAACCCAAGCTTTCTTT. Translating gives CASSPRETQAFF.

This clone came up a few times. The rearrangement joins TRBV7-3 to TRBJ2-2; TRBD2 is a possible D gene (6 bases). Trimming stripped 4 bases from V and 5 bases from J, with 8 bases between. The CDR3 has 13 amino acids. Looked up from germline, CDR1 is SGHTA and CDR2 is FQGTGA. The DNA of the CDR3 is TGTGCCAGCAGCTCAGGACTAACCGGGGAGCTGTTTTTT. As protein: CASSSGLTGELFF.

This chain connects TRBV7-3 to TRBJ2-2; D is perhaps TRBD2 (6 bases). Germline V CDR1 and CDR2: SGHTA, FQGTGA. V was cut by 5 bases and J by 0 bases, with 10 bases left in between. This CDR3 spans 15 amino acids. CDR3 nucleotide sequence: TGTGCCAGCAGCCACGGCGGGACGAACACCGGGGAGCTGTTTTTT. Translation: CASSHGGTNTGELFF.

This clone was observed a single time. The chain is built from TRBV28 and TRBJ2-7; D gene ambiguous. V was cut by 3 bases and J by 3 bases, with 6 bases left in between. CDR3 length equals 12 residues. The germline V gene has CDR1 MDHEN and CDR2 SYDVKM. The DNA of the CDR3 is TGTGCCAGCAGTTTCTCTCGCTACGAGCAGTACTTC. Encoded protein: CASSFSRYEQYF.

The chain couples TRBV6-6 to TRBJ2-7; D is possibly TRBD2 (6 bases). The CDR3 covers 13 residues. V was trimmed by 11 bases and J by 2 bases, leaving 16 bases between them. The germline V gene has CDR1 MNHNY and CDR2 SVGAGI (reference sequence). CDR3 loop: CACGTQGPYEQYF. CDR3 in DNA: TGTGCCTGCGGGACTCAAGGCCCCTACGAGCAGTACTTC.